The clone carrying this T cell receptor beta chain was picked up a small number of times. What it recognizes is unknown. This specimen belongs to a study of T-cell reconstitution after alpha-beta-depleted transplantation in children. CDR3 length: 13 residues. Trimming took off 6 bases at V and 7 bases at J, with 15 bases between the two ends. Germline CDR1 is ENHRY and CDR2 is SYGVKD. Findings and limits, study-wide: After transplant, high TCRbeta diversity at day 60 in some patients arose from surviving recipient T cells and thymic progenitors. Newly produced T cells mostly provided counts and TCRbeta diversity after one year, as hyperexpanded clones declined.

Unique molecular identifiers were used in preparing the TCRbeta library. One entry per CDR3 protein results from TCRdb running MiXCR on the PCR reads. The table has 500,000 to 750,000 distinct CDR3 sequences, roughly 27% seen once. Here the sequenced sample was PBMCs, taken before TCRalphabeta/CD19-depleted stem cell transplant. The chain combines TRBV10-3 with TRBJ1-2; tentative D call: TRBD1 (6 bases). The clonotype was recovered from a boy less than two years old with Wiskott-Aldrich syndrome, due to receive a stem cell transplant. CDR3 sequence: CAISPVEGGGYTF. Here the CDR3 DNA reads TGTGCCATCAGCCCCGTCGAGGGGGGTGGCTACACCTTC.